A single sample gave rise to the 11 T cell receptor beta chains below, sequenced in a study of cytomegalovirus exposure and HLA in healthy donors. PCR used 60 Vbeta primers and 13 Jbeta primers. Data came from immunoSEQ multiplex PCR; TCRdb stores just in-frame clones and leaves some out. The table has 150,000 to 200,000 clones, around 69% seen once; the top ten hold over 1.2%. Material: PBMCs. These receptors were obtained from a man aged 55-75 years in good health and CMV-seronegative.

The chain recombines TRBV5-1 with TRBJ2-5; 11 bases line up with TRBD2. The V gene end was trimmed by 6 bases and the J gene end by 4 bases; junction bases not matched to a gene: 11. CDR3 length: 16 residues. The V gene's germline CDR1 is SGHRS and CDR2 YFSETQ. The CDR3 region has the DNA TGCGCCAGCACCAAGGGCGTAGCGGGGGGGAGAGAGACCCAGTACTTC. As protein: CASTKGVAGGRETQYF. The full variable domain, its missing parts supplied by reference TRBV5-1 and TRBJ2-5, is KAGVTQTPRYLIKTRGQQVTLSCSPISGHRSVSWYQQTPGQGLQFLFEYFSETQRNKGNFPGRFSGRQFSNSRSEMNVSTLELGDSALYLCASTKGVAGGRETQYFGPGTRLLVL.

The rearrangement uses TRBV29-1 and TRBJ2-3; 7 bases are shared with TRBD2. With 7 bases clipped from V and 0 bases from J, the junction kept 10 bases outside the gene matches. Germline assignment: CDR1 SQVTM and CDR2 ANQGSEA. The CDR3 covers 15 residues. CDR3 region: CSAGGDPFSTDTQYF. The DNA for the CDR3 is TGCAGCGCTGGGGGGGACCCGTTTAGCACAGATACGCAGTATTTT.

The rearrangement links TRBV5-4 to TRBJ2-3, with TRBD2 identical over 7 bases. This CDR3 contains 16 residues. V lost 0 bases to trimming and J lost 3 bases; unmatched junction nucleotides: 7. Germline loops: CDR1 SGHNT, CDR2 YYREEE (reference sequence). CDR3 DNA sequence: TGTGCCAGCAGCTTGGGCACTCCACTAGCGACAGATACGCAGTATTTT. Translating gives CASSLGTPLATDTQYF.

CDR3 sequence (DNA): TGTGCCAGCAGCGTGACTAGTTCCTCCTACAATGAGCAGTTCTTC. Residues: CASSVTSSSYNEQFF. The rearrangement joins TRBV7-2 to TRBJ2-1, with D maybe TRBD2 (6 bases). The CDR3 contains 15 residues. CDR1 and CDR2 (germline): SGHTA, FQGNSA. Trimming stripped 5 bases from V and 0 bases from J, with 11 bases between.

The V call is TRBV5-4, the J call TRBJ1-2, with D possibly being TRBD1 (5 bases). V dropped 5 bases and J dropped 2 bases, with 10 bases sitting between them. Germline V gives CDR1 SGHNT, CDR2 YYREEE (reference sequence). This CDR3 is 13 amino acids long. CDR3 in DNA: TGTGCCAGCAGTCCCGACAGAAACTATGGCTACACCTTC. Protein: CASSPDRNYGYTF.

The chain has TRBV10-3 and TRBJ2-2; D may be TRBD1 (6 bases). With 8 bases removed from V and 5 bases from J, the gap between germline ends came to 12 bases. The CDR3 has 13 amino acids. Germline-derived CDR1 and CDR2 are ENHRY and SYGVKD. The CDR3 DNA follows: TGTGCCATCGGGGACACAGTAACCGGGGAGCTGTTTTTT. This translates into CAIGDTVTGELFF.

This chain uses TRBV10-1 with TRBJ2-1; the D gene is possibly TRBD1 (5 bases). This CDR3 is 17 amino acids long. The V and J ends lost 0 bases and 0 bases respectively, with 12 bases between them. The germline V gene has CDR1 WNHNN and CDR2 SYGVQD (reference sequence). CDR3 nucleotide sequence: TGCGCCAGCAGTGAGTCGAGACAGATTACCTCCTACAATGAGCAGTTCTTC. Translation gives CASSESRQITSYNEQFF.

V gene TRBV6-1 combines with J gene TRBJ2-7; no clear D gene. Germline V lookup: CDR1 MNHNS, CDR2 SASEGT. The CDR3 is 12 residues long. V was cut by 6 bases and J by 3 bases, with 9 bases left in between. The CDR3 loop is CASRESLYEQYF. CDR3 bases: TGTGCCAGCAGGGAGAGTCTCTACGAGCAGTACTTC.

The rearrangement joins TRBV28 to TRBJ2-3, with TRBD2 identical over 11 bases. J lost 2 bases, V lost 5 bases, and 3 bases had no gene match. Germline V gives CDR1 MDHEN, CDR2 SYDVKM. CDR3 size: 15 residues. CDR3 residues: CASSPSGGPTDTQYF. CDR3 DNA: TGTGCCAGCAGTCCTAGCGGGGGGCCCACAGATACGCAGTATTTT.

The chain links TRBV2 to TRBJ2-1, with D maybe TRBD2 (6 bases). Germline CDR1 SNHLY, CDR2 FYNNEI. The CDR3 is made up of 16 amino acids. With 2 bases removed from V and 4 bases from J, the gap between germline ends came to 15 bases. The CDR3 protein is CASSERRGVGYNEQFF. CDR3 coding DNA: TGTGCCAGCAGTGAAAGGCGGGGAGTTGGGTACAATGAGCAGTTCTTC.

The chain's CDR3 is CASSLWQGASYEQYF. The CDR3 nucleotides are TGTGCCAGCAGCTTATGGCAGGGGGCGTCCTACGAGCAGTACTTC. The genes are TRBV13 and TRBJ2-5; 8 nucleotides line up with TRBD1. The assigned J gene may be wrong: the sequence end matches TRBJ2-7 better. Germline CDR1 reads PRHDT; CDR2 reads FYEKMQ (reference sequence). This CDR3 has 15 residues.